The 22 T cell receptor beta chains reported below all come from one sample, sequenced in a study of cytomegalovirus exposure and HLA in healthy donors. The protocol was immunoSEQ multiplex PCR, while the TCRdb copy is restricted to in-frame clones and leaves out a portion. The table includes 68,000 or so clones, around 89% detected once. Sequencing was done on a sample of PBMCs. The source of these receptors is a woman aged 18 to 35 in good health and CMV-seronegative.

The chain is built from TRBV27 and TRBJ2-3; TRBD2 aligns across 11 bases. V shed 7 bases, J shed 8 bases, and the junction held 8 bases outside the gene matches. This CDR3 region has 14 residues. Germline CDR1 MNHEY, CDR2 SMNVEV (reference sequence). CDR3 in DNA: TGTGCCAGCACCCCGACTAGCGGGATAGGTACGCAGTATTTT. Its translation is CASTPTSGIGTQYF.

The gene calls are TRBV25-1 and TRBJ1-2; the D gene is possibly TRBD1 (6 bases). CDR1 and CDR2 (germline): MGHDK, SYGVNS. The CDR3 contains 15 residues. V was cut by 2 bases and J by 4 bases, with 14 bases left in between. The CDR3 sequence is CASSERAGVIYGYTF. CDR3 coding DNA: TGTGCCAGCAGTGAAAGGGCAGGGGTAATCTATGGCTACACCTTC.

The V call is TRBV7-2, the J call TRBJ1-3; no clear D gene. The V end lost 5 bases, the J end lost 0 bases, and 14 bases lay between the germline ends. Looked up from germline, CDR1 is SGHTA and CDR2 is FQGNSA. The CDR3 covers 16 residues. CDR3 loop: CASSHFREGSGNTIYF. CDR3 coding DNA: TGTGCCAGCAGCCACTTCCGGGAGGGCTCTGGAAACACCATATATTTT.

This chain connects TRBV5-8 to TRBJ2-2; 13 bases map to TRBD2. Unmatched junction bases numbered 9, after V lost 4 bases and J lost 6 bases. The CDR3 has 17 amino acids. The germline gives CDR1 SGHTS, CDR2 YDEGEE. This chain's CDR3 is CASSIGTSGKFAGELFF. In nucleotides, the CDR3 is TGTGCCAGCAGCATCGGGACTAGCGGGAAGTTTGCCGGGGAGCTGTTTTTT.

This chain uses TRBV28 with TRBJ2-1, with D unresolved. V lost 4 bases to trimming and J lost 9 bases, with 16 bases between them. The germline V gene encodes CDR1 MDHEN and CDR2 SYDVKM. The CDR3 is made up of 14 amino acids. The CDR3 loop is CASSSKLLSSEQFF. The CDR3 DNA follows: TGTGCCAGCAGTTCGAAACTACTTAGCTCTGAGCAGTTCTTC.

In DNA form, the CDR3 reads TGTGCCAGCAGACAGGGGTTCGGAGAAAAACTGTTTTTT. This translates into CASRQGFGEKLFF. V gene TRBV6-1 combines with J gene TRBJ1-4; 7 bases map to TRBD1. The germline CDR1 and CDR2 sequences are MNHNS and SASEGT. V was pared by 6 bases and J by 8 bases, with 6 bases of the junction left unmatched. The CDR3 totals 13 residues.

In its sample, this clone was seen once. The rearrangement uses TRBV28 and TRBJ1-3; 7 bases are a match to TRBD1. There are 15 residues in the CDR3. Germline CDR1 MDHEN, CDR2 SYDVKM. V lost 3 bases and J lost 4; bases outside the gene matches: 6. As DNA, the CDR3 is TGTGCCAGCAGTTTTCGAGGGGGCTCAGGAAACACCATATATTTT. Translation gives CASSFRGGSGNTIYF.

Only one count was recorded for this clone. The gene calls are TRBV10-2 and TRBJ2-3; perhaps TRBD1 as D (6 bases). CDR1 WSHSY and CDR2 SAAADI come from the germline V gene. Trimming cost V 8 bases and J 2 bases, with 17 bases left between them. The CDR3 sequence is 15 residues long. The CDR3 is CASQGLYSVTDTQYF. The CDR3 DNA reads TGCGCCAGCCAGGGGCTCTACAGCGTCACAGATACGCAGTATTTT.

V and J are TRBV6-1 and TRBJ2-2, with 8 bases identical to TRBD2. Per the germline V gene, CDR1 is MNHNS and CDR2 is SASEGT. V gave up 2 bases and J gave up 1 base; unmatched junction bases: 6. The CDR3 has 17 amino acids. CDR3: CASSETTGTRNTGELFF. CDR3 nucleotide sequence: TGTGCCAGCAGTGAAACGACCGGGACTAGGAACACCGGGGAGCTGTTTTTT.

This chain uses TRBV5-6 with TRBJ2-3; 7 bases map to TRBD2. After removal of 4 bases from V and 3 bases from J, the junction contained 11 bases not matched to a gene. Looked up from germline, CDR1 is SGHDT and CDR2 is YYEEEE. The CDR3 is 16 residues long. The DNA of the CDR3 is TGTGCCAGCAGCCCTAGACTAAGGGGAGGGACAGATACGCAGTATTTT. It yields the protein CASSPRLRGGTDTQYF.

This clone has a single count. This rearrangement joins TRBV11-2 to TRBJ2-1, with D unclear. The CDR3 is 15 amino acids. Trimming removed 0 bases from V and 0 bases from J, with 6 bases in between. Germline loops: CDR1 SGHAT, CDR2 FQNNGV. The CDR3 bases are TGTGCCAGCAGCTTAGAGACAAGCTCCTACAATGAGCAGTTCTTC. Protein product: CASSLETSSYNEQFF.

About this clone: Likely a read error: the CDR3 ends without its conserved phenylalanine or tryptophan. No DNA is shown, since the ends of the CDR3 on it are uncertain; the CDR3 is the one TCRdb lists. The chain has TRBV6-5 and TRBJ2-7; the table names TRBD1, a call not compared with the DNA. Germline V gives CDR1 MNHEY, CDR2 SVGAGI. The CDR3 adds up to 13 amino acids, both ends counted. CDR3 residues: CASSYHPGQGSFI.

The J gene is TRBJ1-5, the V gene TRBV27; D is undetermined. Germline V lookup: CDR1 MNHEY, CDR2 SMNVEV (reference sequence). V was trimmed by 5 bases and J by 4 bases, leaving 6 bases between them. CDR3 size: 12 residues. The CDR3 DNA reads TGTGCCAGCAGTGAGGGAAATCAGCCCCAGCATTTT. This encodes CASSEGNQPQHF.

CDR3 residues: CASMRQFSTDTQYF. The CDR3 DNA follows: TGTGCCAGCATGAGACAGTTTAGCACAGATACGCAGTATTTT. This chain uses TRBV6-5 with TRBJ2-3; possibly TRBD1 for D (5 bases). This CDR3 contains 14 residues. Trimming took off 7 bases at V and 0 bases at J, with 11 bases between the two ends. Germline V gives CDR1 MNHEY, CDR2 SVGAGI.

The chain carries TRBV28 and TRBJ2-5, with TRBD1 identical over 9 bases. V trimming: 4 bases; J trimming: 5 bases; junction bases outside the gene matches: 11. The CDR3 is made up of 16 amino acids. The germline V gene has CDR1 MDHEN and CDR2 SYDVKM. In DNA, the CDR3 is TGTGCCAGCAGTTCCGGACAGGGGTTCTACGGGGAGACCCAGTACTTC. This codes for CASSSGQGFYGETQYF.

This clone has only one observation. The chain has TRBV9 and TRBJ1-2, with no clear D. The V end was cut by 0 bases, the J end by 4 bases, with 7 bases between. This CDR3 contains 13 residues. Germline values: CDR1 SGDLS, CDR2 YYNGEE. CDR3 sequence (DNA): TGTGCCAGCAGCGTAGAACAAACCTATGGCTACACCTTC. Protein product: CASSVEQTYGYTF.

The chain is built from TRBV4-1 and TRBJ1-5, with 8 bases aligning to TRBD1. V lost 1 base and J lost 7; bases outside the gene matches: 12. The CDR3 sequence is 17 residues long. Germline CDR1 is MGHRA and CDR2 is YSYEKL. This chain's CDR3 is CASSQVTGGGGGQPQHF. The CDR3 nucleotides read TGCGCCAGCAGCCAAGTCACAGGGGGAGGTGGGGGGCAGCCCCAGCATTTT.

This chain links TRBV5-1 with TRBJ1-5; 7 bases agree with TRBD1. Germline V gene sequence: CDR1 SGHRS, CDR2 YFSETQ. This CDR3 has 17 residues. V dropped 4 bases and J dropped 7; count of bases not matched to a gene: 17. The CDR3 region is CASSPNPGTVGGQPQHF. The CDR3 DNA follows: TGCGCCAGCAGCCCGAATCCCGGGACAGTGGGGGGCCAGCCCCAGCATTTT.

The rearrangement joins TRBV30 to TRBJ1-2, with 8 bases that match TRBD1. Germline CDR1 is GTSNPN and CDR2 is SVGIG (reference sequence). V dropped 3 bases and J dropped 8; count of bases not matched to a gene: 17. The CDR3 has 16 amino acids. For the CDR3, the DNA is TGTGCCTGGAGAACGCTCCGGACAGGGTGGGTTCGGGGCTACACCTTC. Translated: CAWRTLRTGWVRGYTF.

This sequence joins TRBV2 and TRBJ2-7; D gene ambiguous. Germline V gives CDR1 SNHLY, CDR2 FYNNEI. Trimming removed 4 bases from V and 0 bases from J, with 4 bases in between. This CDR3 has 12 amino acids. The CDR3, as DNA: TGTGCCAGCAGTGTCAGCTCCTACGAGCAGTACTTC. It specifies CASSVSSYEQYF.

CDR3: CASALWGGDQPQHF. The DNA for the CDR3 is TGTGCTAGTGCCCTGTGGGGGGGGGATCAGCCCCAGCATTTT. The rearrangement uses TRBV12-5 and TRBJ1-5; possible D gene TRBD1, 5 bases. CDR1 is LGHNT, CDR2 FRNRAP, per germline. Deletions cut 7 bases from V and 5 bases from J, with 15 bases between. The CDR3 is 14 residues long.

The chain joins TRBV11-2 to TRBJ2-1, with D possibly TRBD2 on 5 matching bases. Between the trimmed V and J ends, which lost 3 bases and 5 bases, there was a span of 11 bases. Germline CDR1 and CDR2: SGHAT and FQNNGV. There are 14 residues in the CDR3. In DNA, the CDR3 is TGTGCCAGCAGCTTGCTAGCACCCGACAATGAGCAGTTCTTC. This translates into CASSLLAPDNEQFF.